These T cell receptor beta chains were read from a single sample in a study of T cell responses to AZD1222 COVID-19 vaccine. The table came from immunoSEQ multiplex PCR; TCRdb's copy has only in-frame clones and leaves some out. The data show under 150,000 clones, almost 95% seen once. Here the sequenced sample was peripheral blood, taken 28 days after the second AZD1222 dose. These receptors were taken from an adult who received the AZD1222 COVID-19 vaccine. CDR3s include the opening cysteine and the closing phenylalanine or tryptophan. A D gene is named only where the DNA matches it firmly. The size entry is marked missing in some rows and otherwise reads once, few, many or a size class.

d_gene: TRBD1
j_gene: TRBJ1-3
v_gene: TRBV4-2
abundance: medium-sized
CDR3nt: TGTGCCAGCAGCCAAGGGGTTGGACAGGGTGCCGACACCATATATTTT
CDR3aa: CASSQGVGQGADTIYF

d_gene: TRBD1
j_gene: TRBJ2-7
v_gene: TRBV19
abundance: once
CDR3nt: TGTGCCAGTAGTATACGAGGGGGCATCCACGAGCAGTACTTC
CDR3aa: CASSIRGGIHEQYF

d_gene: .
j_gene: TRBJ2-7
v_gene: TRBV14
abundance: once
CDR3nt: TGTGCCAGCAGCCAAGAATCAATCCTTCAACCCATAAACGAGCAGTACTTC
CDR3aa: CASSQESILQPINEQYF

d_gene: TRBD1
j_gene: TRBJ1-5
v_gene: TRBV29-1
abundance: .
CDR3nt: TGCAGCGTTGTGCTACAGGGGGCGTATGGCAATCAGCCCCAGCATTTT
CDR3aa: CSVVLQGAYGNQPQHF

d_gene: .
j_gene: TRBJ1-1
v_gene: TRBV28
abundance: .
CDR3nt: TGTGCCAGCAGTTCCGCTGGAGTAAGGGGACCAAAGAAGAACACTGAAGCTTTCTTT
CDR3aa: CASSSAGVRGPKKNTEAFF

d_gene: .
j_gene: TRBJ2-7
v_gene: TRBV11-2
abundance: .
CDR3nt: TGTGCCAGCAGCTTATGGAGGTTAGGCACAGCCTACGAGCAGTACTTC
CDR3aa: CASSLWRLGTAYEQYF

d_gene: .
j_gene: TRBJ1-2
v_gene: TRBV11-2
abundance: .
CDR3nt: TGTGCCAGCAGCCCCGCGACTTATGGCTACACCTTC
CDR3aa: CASSPATYGYTF

d_gene: TRBD1
j_gene: TRBJ1-2
v_gene: TRBV5-4
abundance: few
CDR3nt: TGTGCCAGCAGCGGGACAGGGTTTGAGGATGGCTACACCTTC
CDR3aa: CASSGTGFEDGYTF

d_gene: TRBD1
j_gene: TRBJ1-4
v_gene: TRBV9
abundance: few
CDR3nt: TGTGCCAGCAGCACAGGGGCTACAACTAATGAAAAACTGTTTTTT
CDR3aa: CASSTGATTNEKLFF

d_gene: TRBD1
j_gene: TRBJ1-1
v_gene: TRBV19
abundance: .
CDR3nt: TGTGCCAGTCGGCCCCCGGGACAGCTAATGAACACTGAAGCTTTCTTT
CDR3aa: CASRPPGQLMNTEAFF

d_gene: TRBD1
j_gene: TRBJ1-4
v_gene: TRBV27
abundance: .
CDR3nt: TGTGCCAGCAGTTTAGCAGTAGGGGGCAGGGGTGAAAAACTGTTTTTT
CDR3aa: CASSLAVGGRGEKLFF

d_gene: TRBD2
j_gene: TRBJ2-1
v_gene: TRBV10-3
abundance: .
CDR3nt: TGTGCCATTCCTAAAACCGGGACTAGCGGGAGTCATGAGCAGTTCTTC
CDR3aa: CAIPKTGTSGSHEQFF

d_gene: TRBD1
j_gene: TRBJ1-6
v_gene: TRBV28
abundance: .
CDR3nt: TGTGCCAGCAGACCCCCAGGGGGAATCTGGCCCCTCCACTTT
CDR3aa: CASRPPGGIWPLHF

d_gene: TRBD1
j_gene: TRBJ1-6
v_gene: TRBV6-6
abundance: .
CDR3nt: TGTGCCAGCAGTTACCCAGGGGGGTCACCCCTCCACTTT
CDR3aa: CASSYPGGSPLHF

d_gene: TRBD1
j_gene: TRBJ1-3
v_gene: TRBV5-4
abundance: .
CDR3nt: TGTGCCAGCAGCTTGCAGGGGGCTGGAAACACCATATATTTT
CDR3aa: CASSLQGAGNTIYF

d_gene: TRBD2
j_gene: TRBJ2-1
v_gene: TRBV15
abundance: .
CDR3nt: TGTGCCACCAGCAGATCCCGGGGGGCGGGAGGGCCCCCGAGCTCCTACAATGAGCAGTTCTTC
CDR3aa: CATSRSRGAGGPPSSYNEQFF

d_gene: TRBD2
j_gene: TRBJ2-1
v_gene: TRBV10-2
abundance: .
CDR3nt: TGCGTTACTAGCGCCATCAATGAGCAGTTCTTC
CDR3aa: CVTSAINEQFF

d_gene: TRBD2
j_gene: TRBJ2-1
v_gene: TRBV10-3
abundance: once
CDR3nt: TGTGCCATCAGTGAGTCGTTAGGACTAGCTGTTACCTACAATGAGCAGTTCTTC
CDR3aa: CAISESLGLAVTYNEQFF

d_gene: .
j_gene: TRBJ1-6
v_gene: TRBV28
abundance: .
CDR3nt: TGTGCCAGCCGCGGCAGGGTGGGTTCACCCCTCCACTTT
CDR3aa: CASRGRVGSPLHF

d_gene: .
j_gene: TRBJ2-2
v_gene: TRBV30
abundance: .
CDR3nt: TGTGCCGGACCGAATACAGGGTCGGTCACCGGGGAGCTGTTTTTT
CDR3aa: CAGPNTGSVTGELFF

d_gene: .
j_gene: TRBJ2-2
v_gene: TRBV12-3/TRBV12-4
abundance: .
CDR3nt: TGTGCTTCAGCCCAGGAGAACACCGGGGAGCTGTTTTTT
CDR3aa: CASAQENTGELFF

d_gene: .
j_gene: TRBJ2-2
v_gene: TRBV29-1
abundance: .
CDR3nt: TGCAGTGCATACACCGGGGAGCTGTTTTTT
CDR3aa: CSAYTGELFF

d_gene: .
j_gene: TRBJ2-2
v_gene: TRBV5-1
abundance: .
CDR3nt: TGCGCCAGCAGCTTGGCCTCAGGGGCCACCGGGGAGCTGTTTTTT
CDR3aa: CASSLASGATGELFF

d_gene: .
j_gene: TRBJ1-1
v_gene: TRBV6-1
abundance: .
CDR3nt: TGTGCCAGCAGTGCCCTACGGGGGACTGTGAACACTGAAGCTTTCTTT
CDR3aa: CASSALRGTVNTEAFF

d_gene: .
j_gene: TRBJ1-6
v_gene: TRBV7-2
abundance: .
CDR3nt: TGTGCCAGCAGCTTAGCAGGGTTTGGAGGCAATTCACCCCTCCACTTT
CDR3aa: CASSLAGFGGNSPLHF

d_gene: TRBD2
j_gene: TRBJ2-3
v_gene: TRBV9
abundance: .
CDR3nt: TGTGCCAGCAGCGTGTGGGAGGGTGAGGACACAGATACGCAGTATTTT
CDR3aa: CASSVWEGEDTDTQYF

d_gene: .
j_gene: TRBJ1-1
v_gene: TRBV20-1
abundance: .
CDR3nt: TGCAGGGTCATAGGTAACGAAGCTTTCTTT
CDR3aa: CRVIGNEAFF

d_gene: TRBD2
j_gene: TRBJ2-1
v_gene: TRBV27
abundance: .
CDR3nt: TGTGCCAGCAGTTTATTACTACCGGGACTAGCGGGACACAATGAGCAGTTCTTC
CDR3aa: CASSLLLPGLAGHNEQFF

d_gene: TRBD2
j_gene: TRBJ2-7
v_gene: TRBV6-5
abundance: .
CDR3nt: TGTGCCAGCAGTAGTCCGGGACTAGCGGTTTACGAGCAGTACTTC
CDR3aa: CASSSPGLAVYEQYF

d_gene: .
j_gene: TRBJ1-2
v_gene: TRBV19
abundance: few
CDR3nt: TGTGCCAGTAGTATAGACTTTCAGGGAGTCTTCTATGGCTACACCTTC
CDR3aa: CASSIDFQGVFYGYTF

d_gene: .
j_gene: TRBJ1-3
v_gene: TRBV18
abundance: .
CDR3nt: TGTGCCAGCTCACCTCCGCCAGGGACTAGTGGAAACACCATATATTTT
CDR3aa: CASSPPPGTSGNTIYF

d_gene: .
j_gene: TRBJ2-3
v_gene: TRBV4-2
abundance: .
CDR3nt: TGTGCCAGCAGCCAAGGGGAAGGGGGCACAGATACGCAGTATTTT
CDR3aa: CASSQGEGGTDTQYF

d_gene: TRBD1
j_gene: TRBJ1-2
v_gene: TRBV5-5
abundance: .
CDR3nt: TGTGCCAGCAGCTTCGGACAGGGGGCCTTTAACTATGGCTACACCTTC
CDR3aa: CASSFGQGAFNYGYTF

d_gene: TRBD2
j_gene: TRBJ2-2
v_gene: TRBV29-1
abundance: .
CDR3nt: TGCAGCGTTGAGGGTCGAGGGGGACTAGTAAACACCGGGGAGCTGTTTTTT
CDR3aa: CSVEGRGGLVNTGELFF

d_gene: .
j_gene: TRBJ2-3
v_gene: TRBV11-3
abundance: .
CDR3nt: TGTGCCAGCAGCTTACAGGGGAATACGCAGTATTTT
CDR3aa: CASSLQGNTQYF

d_gene: .
j_gene: TRBJ2-4
v_gene: TRBV19
abundance: once
CDR3nt: TGTGCCAGTAGTATCGCCTGGGACAACAAAAACATTCAGTACTTC
CDR3aa: CASSIAWDNKNIQYF

d_gene: .
j_gene: TRBJ2-1
v_gene: TRBV6-5
abundance: .
CDR3nt: TGTGCCAGCAGTCCTCGGGGGTGGAGGGATGAGCAGTTCTTC
CDR3aa: CASSPRGWRDEQFF

d_gene: TRBD1
j_gene: TRBJ1-3
v_gene: TRBV5-1
abundance: .
CDR3nt: TGCGCCAGCAGGGATGGGACAGGGGGCCGAAACACCATATATTTT
CDR3aa: CASRDGTGGRNTIYF

d_gene: TRBD1
j_gene: TRBJ2-1
v_gene: TRBV7-2
abundance: .
CDR3nt: TGTGCCAGCAGCTCAAGGGGGCCCAATGAGCAGTTCTTC
CDR3aa: CASSSRGPNEQFF

d_gene: TRBD1
j_gene: TRBJ1-6
v_gene: TRBV27
abundance: .
CDR3nt: TGTGCCAGCAGAACATACTCTGACAGGGGATATAATTCACCCCTCCACTTT
CDR3aa: CASRTYSDRGYNSPLHF

d_gene: .
j_gene: TRBJ2-7
v_gene: TRBV3-1/TRBV3-2
abundance: .
CDR3nt: TGTGCCAGCAGCCAAGTATCAGAAGAGCAGTACTTC
CDR3aa: CASSQVSEEQYF

d_gene: .
j_gene: TRBJ2-1
v_gene: TRBV20-1
abundance: once
CDR3nt: TGCAGTGGAGAAAGGAATGAGCAGTTCTTC
CDR3aa: CSGERNEQFF

d_gene: .
j_gene: TRBJ2-1
v_gene: TRBV7-9
abundance: .
CDR3nt: TGTGCCAGCAGGTCCTGGGGCGACTACAATGAGCAGTTCTTC
CDR3aa: CASRSWGDYNEQFF

d_gene: TRBD2
j_gene: TRBJ2-1
v_gene: TRBV7-9
abundance: .
CDR3nt: TGTGCCAGCAGCTCGGGACTAGCGGGTTACAATGAGCAGTTCTTC
CDR3aa: CASSSGLAGYNEQFF

d_gene: .
j_gene: TRBJ2-7
v_gene: TRBV9
abundance: .
CDR3nt: TGTGCCAGCAGCGCACCAGGGCACGAGCAGTACTTC
CDR3aa: CASSAPGHEQYF

d_gene: .
j_gene: TRBJ2-1
v_gene: TRBV19
abundance: .
CDR3nt: TGTGCCAGCCTCTCTCCCTCCTACAATGAGCAGTTCTTC
CDR3aa: CASLSPSYNEQFF

d_gene: TRBD1
j_gene: TRBJ1-2
v_gene: TRBV9
abundance: .
CDR3nt: TGTGCCAGCAGCCCCACAGGGGACTATGGCTACACCTTC
CDR3aa: CASSPTGDYGYTF

d_gene: .
j_gene: TRBJ1-2
v_gene: TRBV12-3/TRBV12-4
abundance: .
CDR3nt: TGTGCCAGCAGTGTTAACTATGGCTACACCTTC
CDR3aa: CASSVNYGYTF

d_gene: .
j_gene: TRBJ2-3
v_gene: TRBV4-3
abundance: .
CDR3nt: TGCGCCAGCAGCCAACTACTAGGAAATACGCAGTATTTT
CDR3aa: CASSQLLGNTQYF

d_gene: .
j_gene: TRBJ1-2
v_gene: TRBV19
abundance: .
CDR3nt: TGTGCCAGTACCGAGGGGCCCCCCGGGTTTTATGGCTACACCTTC
CDR3aa: CASTEGPPGFYGYTF

d_gene: .
j_gene: TRBJ1-5
v_gene: TRBV7-8
abundance: .
CDR3nt: TGTGCCAGTCAAAGCGAGGGGGTTAATCAGCGTCAGCCCCAGCATTTT
CDR3aa: CASQSEGVNQRQPQHF

d_gene: .
j_gene: TRBJ2-1
v_gene: TRBV27
abundance: .
CDR3nt: TGTGCCAGCAGTTCAACGGGGTTTGAGCAGTTCTTC
CDR3aa: CASSSTGFEQFF

d_gene: TRBD1
j_gene: TRBJ1-2
v_gene: TRBV19
abundance: .
CDR3nt: TGTGCCAGTAGTATGGTCCAGGGGGATGGCTACACCTTC
CDR3aa: CASSMVQGDGYTF

d_gene: .
j_gene: TRBJ1-2
v_gene: TRBV6-1
abundance: .
CDR3nt: TGTGCCAGCAGTGAATCGTCCGCCTATGGCTACACCTTC
CDR3aa: CASSESSAYGYTF

d_gene: .
j_gene: TRBJ2-2
v_gene: TRBV9
abundance: once
CDR3nt: TGTGCCAGCAGCCACGGACAAGCGAACACCGGGGAGCTGTTTTTT
CDR3aa: CASSHGQANTGELFF